This T cell receptor beta chain appears in the sequencing data of a study of regulatory T cells in long-lasting Graves disease. The CDR3 totals 15 residues. Germline CDR1 reads SGHRS; CDR2 reads YFSETQ. Trimming pared 5 bases from V and 1 base from J, leaving 15 bases between. Building of the TCR beta libraries involved iRepertoire HTBI primers and Arm-PCR of CDR3 regions. TCRdb reprocessed the multiplex PCR reads with MiXCR, giving one entry per CDR3 protein. The table includes approximately 400,000 distinct CDR3 sequences, about 12% detected once. Noted time point: newly diagnosed GD, antithyroid drugs for less than 3 months. PBMC-extracted RNA yielded the TCR library. This clonotype occurred many times. This sample also belongs to another study, concerning T cells in Graves' hyperthyroidism and ophthalmopathy. From that report: Among thyroid clonotypes expanded above 0.001, most also appeared in blood.

V and J are TRBV5-1 and TRBJ2-5; D possibly matches TRBD1 or TRBD2 (5 bases each). Sample: peripheral blood mononuclear cells (PBMCs), taken at new diagnosis, from a patient treated with antithyroid drugs. This clonotype originated in a woman in her late teens or twenties with Graves disease. This chain's CDR3 is CASRERGQVQETQYF. The CDR3 DNA sequence: TGCGCCAGCAGGGAGAGGGGTCAGGTCCAAGAGACCCAGTACTTC.